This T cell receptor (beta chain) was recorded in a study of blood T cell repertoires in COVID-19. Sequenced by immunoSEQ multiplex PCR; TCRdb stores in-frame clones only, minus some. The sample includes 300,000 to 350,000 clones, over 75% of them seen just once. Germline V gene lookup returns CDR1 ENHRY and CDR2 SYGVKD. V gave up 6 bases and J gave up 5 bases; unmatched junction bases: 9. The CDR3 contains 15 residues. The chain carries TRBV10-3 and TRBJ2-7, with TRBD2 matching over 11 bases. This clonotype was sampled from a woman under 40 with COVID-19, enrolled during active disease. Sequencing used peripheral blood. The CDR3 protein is CAISNSGRARDEQYF. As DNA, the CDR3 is TGTGCCATCAGCAATAGCGGGAGGGCCCGGGACGAGCAGTACTTC.